The rows below give T cell receptor beta chains drawn from one sample of a study of shared clonotypes between healthy human individuals. Libraries were prepared by immunoSEQ multiplex PCR; TCRdb keeps only in-frame clonotypes and omits some of them. The data contain 2 million to 3 million clones, roughly 92% of them singletons. Sequencing input: naive CD4+ T cells sorted from blood. Receptors originate from a man aged 18 to 35 in good health. Both conserved end residues are part of each CDR3. A D gene is named only where the DNA matches it firmly. Expanded clones get a size class; other rows say once, few or many, or leave the size out.

clone_size	j_call	v_call	d_call	cdr3_aa	cdr3_nt
.	TRBJ2-7	TRBV27	.	CASSLGLSSYEQYF	TGTGCCAGCAGTTTGGGGCTTAGCTCCTACGAGCAGTACTTC
.	TRBJ2-3	TRBV7-6	TRBD2	CASSFSGDTQYF	TGTGCCAGCAGCTTTAGCGGGGATACGCAGTATTTT
.	TRBJ1-1	TRBV19	.	CASSSVRGTEAFF	TGTGCCAGTAGTTCGGTGAGGGGGACTGAAGCTTTCTTT
.	TRBJ1-5	TRBV7-8	TRBD1	CASSLSGQVNQPQHF	TGTGCCAGCAGCTTATCCGGACAGGTAAATCAGCCCCAGCATTTT
.	TRBJ1-2	TRBV6-5	.	CASTPGPPGGYTF	TGTGCCAGCACCCCGGGCCCGCCAGGCGGCTACACCTTC
.	TRBJ1-3	TRBV7-2	.	CASSSGPSSGNTIYF	TGTGCCAGCAGTTCGGGACCGAGCTCTGGAAACACCATATATTTT
.	TRBJ2-3	TRBV9	.	CASSVDWRVRGGTDTQYF	TGTGCCAGCAGCGTAGATTGGAGGGTGAGGGGAGGTACAGATACGCAGTATTTT
.	TRBJ2-3	TRBV6-6	TRBD2	CASKASGGGTDTQYF	TGTGCCAGCAAAGCTAGCGGGGGGGGCACAGATACGCAGTATTTT
.	TRBJ2-7	TRBV18	TRBD1	CASSRGQGTYEQYF	TGTGCCAGCTCACGGGGACAGGGTACCTACGAGCAGTACTTC
.	TRBJ2-2	TRBV7-2	TRBD1	CASSRGQAPGELFF	TGTGCCAGCAGCCGCGGACAGGCCCCCGGGGAGCTGTTTTTT
.	TRBJ2-6	TRBV10-2	.	CASRGAGHSGANVLTF	TGCGCCAGCCGCGGAGCGGGCCACTCTGGGGCCAACGTCCTGACTTTC
.	TRBJ1-6	TRBV7-8	.	CASSSTDSVSPLHF	TGTGCCAGCAGCTCCACGGACAGCGTCTCACCCCTCCACTTT
.	TRBJ2-5	TRBV29-1	.	CSPLTQETQYF	TGCAGCCCCTTAACCCAAGAGACCCAGTACTTC
.	TRBJ2-3	TRBV7-9	TRBD2	CASSLGSGKREKADTQYF	TGTGCCAGCAGCTTAGGCAGCGGTAAGCGGGAGAAAGCAGATACGCAGTATTTT
.	TRBJ1-6	TRBV5-1	.	CASSSRPVDNSPLHF	TGCGCCAGCAGCTCCAGGCCGGTCGATAATTCACCCCTCCACTTT
.	TRBJ2-5	TRBV5-1	.	CASSAGFQETQYF	TGCGCCAGCAGCGCGGGATTTCAAGAGACCCAGTACTTC
once	TRBJ1-5	TRBV6-1	.	CASSVVRGGQPQHF	TGTGCCAGCAGTGTAGTAAGGGGAGGTCAGCCCCAGCATTTT
.	TRBJ2-7	TRBV28	.	CASSSADRRGEQYF	TGTGCCAGCAGTTCTGCGGACCGGCGTGGAGAGCAGTACTTC
.	TRBJ2-1	TRBV5-1	TRBD2	CASSLYTTSGGASEQFF	TGCGCCAGCAGCCTATATACGACTAGCGGGGGGGCTAGTGAGCAGTTCTTC
.	TRBJ1-4	TRBV6-5	TRBD1	CAASTGNGEKLFF	TGTGCCGCGTCGACAGGGAACGGTGAAAAACTGTTTTTT
.	TRBJ1-2	TRBV1	.	CTSSHTGGRDYGYTF	TGCACCAGCAGCCATACCGGGGGTCGGGACTATGGCTACACCTTC